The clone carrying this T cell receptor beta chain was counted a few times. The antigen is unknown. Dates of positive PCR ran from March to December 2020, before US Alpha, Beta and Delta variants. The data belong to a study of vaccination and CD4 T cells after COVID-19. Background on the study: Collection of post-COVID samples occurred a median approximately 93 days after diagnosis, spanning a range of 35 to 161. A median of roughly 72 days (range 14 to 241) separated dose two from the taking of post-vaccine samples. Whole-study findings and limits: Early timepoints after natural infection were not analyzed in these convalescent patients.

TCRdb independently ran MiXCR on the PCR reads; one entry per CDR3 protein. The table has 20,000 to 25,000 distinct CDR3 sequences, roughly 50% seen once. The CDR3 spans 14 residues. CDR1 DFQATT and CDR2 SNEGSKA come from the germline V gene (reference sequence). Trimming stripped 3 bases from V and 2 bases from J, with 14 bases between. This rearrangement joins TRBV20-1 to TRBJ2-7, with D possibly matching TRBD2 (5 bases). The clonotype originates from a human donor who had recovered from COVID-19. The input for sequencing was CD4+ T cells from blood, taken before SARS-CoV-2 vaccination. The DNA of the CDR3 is TGCAGTGCTAGTAGCGCTAGGTTCCCCTACGAGCAGTACTTC. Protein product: CSASSARFPYEQYF.